The source of this T cell receptor beta chain is a study of post-analysis software for immune sequencing data. Study details: Relapsing-remitting, secondary progressive and progressive-relapsing forms made up the multiple sclerosis disease courses.

V was clipped by 5 bases and J by 8 bases; unmatched bases: 8. This CDR3 contains 14 residues. As regards this clonotype: The antigen remains undetermined.

Overall study results and limits: Among multiple sclerosis patients, normalized Chao1 diversity was significantly below that of controls. Analysis by F measure revealed that same-batch samples clustered strongly together. Five TRBV segments were significantly more frequent in patients than in controls. TRBV5-6, TRBV5-1 and TRBV20-1 were among these segments.

TCR beta cDNA libraries had unique molecular identifiers. Once roughly 0.95 to 10 million T cells were used, roughly 500,000 cDNA molecules resulted. In TCRdb, the PCR reads were re-called with MiXCR into one record per CDR3 protein. The table shows under 650,000 distinct CDR3 sequences, with 44% occurring only once. The source of this sequence is a girl aged 10 to 17 with multiple sclerosis. The sequenced material came from blood. This chain joins TRBV12-3 or TRBV12-4 and TRBJ1-2, with 10 bases fitting TRBD1. This chain's CDR3 is CASSTTGGGGGYTF. Here the CDR3 DNA reads TGTGCCAGCAGTACGACAGGGGGCGGTGGGGGCTACACCTTC.